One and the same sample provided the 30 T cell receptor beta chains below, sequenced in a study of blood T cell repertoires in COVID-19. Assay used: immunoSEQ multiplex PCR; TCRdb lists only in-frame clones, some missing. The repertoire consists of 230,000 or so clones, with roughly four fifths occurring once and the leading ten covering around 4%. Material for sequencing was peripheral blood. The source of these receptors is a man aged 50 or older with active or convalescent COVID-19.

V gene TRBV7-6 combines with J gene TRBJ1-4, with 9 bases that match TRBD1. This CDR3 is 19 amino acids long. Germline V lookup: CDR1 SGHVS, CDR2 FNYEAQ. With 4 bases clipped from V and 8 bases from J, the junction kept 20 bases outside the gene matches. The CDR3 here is CASSSQSGTGSTLGEKLFF. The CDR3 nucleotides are TGTGCCAGCAGCTCCCAATCCGGGACAGGGAGTACATTAGGCGAAAAACTGTTTTTT. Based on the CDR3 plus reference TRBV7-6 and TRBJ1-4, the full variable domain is GAGVSQSPRYKVTKRGQDVALRCDPISGHVSLYWYRQALGQGPEFLTYFNYEAQQDKSGLPNDRFSAERPEGSISTLTIQRTEQRDSAMYRCASSSQSGTGSTLGEKLFFGSGTQLSVL.

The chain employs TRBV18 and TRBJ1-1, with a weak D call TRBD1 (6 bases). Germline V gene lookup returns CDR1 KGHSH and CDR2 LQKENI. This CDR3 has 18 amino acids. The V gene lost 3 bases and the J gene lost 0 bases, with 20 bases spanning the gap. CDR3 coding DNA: TGTGCCAGCTCACCCATACAGGGCAGGGAGGGCCTGAACACTGAAGCTTTCTTT. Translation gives CASSPIQGREGLNTEAFF.

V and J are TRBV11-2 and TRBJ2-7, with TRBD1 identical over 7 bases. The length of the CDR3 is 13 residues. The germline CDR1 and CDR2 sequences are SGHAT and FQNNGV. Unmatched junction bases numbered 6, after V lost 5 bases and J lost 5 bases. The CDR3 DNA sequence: TGTGCCAGCAGCCTTGACAGGGACCACGAGCAGTACTTC. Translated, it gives CASSLDRDHEQYF.

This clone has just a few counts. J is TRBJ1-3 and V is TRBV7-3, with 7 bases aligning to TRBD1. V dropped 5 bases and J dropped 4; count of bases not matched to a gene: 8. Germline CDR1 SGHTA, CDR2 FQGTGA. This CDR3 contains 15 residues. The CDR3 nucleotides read TGTGCCAGCAGCCCCGGGACAGACCTGGGAAACACCATATATTTT. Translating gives CASSPGTDLGNTIYF.

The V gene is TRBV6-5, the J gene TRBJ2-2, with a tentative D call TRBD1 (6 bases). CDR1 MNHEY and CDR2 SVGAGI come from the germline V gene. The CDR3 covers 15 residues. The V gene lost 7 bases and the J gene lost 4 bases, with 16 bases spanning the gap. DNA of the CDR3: TGTGCCAGCACCCACAGGGTTTCGGTCACCGGGGAGCTGTTTTTT. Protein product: CASTHRVSVTGELFF.

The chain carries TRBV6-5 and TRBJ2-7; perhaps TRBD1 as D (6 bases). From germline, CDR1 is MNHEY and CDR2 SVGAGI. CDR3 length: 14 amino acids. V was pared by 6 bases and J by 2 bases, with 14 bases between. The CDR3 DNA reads TGTGCCAGCAGGAGAGGGGGATTCGCCTACGAGCAGTACTTC. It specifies CASRRGGFAYEQYF.

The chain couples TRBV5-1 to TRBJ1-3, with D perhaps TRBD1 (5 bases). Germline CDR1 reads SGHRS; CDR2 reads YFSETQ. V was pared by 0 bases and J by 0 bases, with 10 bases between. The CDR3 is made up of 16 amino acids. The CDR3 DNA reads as TGCGCCAGCAGCTTGGTACAGGTCCGCTCTGGAAACACCATATATTTT. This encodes CASSLVQVRSGNTIYF.

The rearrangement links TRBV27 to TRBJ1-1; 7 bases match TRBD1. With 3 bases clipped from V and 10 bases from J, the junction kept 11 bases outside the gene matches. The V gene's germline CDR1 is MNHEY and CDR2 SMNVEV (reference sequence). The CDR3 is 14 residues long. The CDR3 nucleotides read TGTGCCAGCAGTTTGTCCCGGGACAGAAAAGGAGCTTTCTTT. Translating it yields CASSLSRDRKGAFF.

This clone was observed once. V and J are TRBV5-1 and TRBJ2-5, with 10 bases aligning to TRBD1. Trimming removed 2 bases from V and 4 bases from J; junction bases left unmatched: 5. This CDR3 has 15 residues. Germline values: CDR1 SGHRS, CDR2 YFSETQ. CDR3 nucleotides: TGCGCCAGCAGCTTAAGACAGGGGGCTCTAGAGACCCAGTACTTC. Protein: CASSLRQGALETQYF.

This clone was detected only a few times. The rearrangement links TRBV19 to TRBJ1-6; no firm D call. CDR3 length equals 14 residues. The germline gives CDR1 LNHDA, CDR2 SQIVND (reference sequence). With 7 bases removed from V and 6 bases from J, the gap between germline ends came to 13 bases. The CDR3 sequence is CASTTPTGNSPLHF. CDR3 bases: TGTGCCAGTACAACTCCTACCGGTAATTCACCCCTCCACTTT.

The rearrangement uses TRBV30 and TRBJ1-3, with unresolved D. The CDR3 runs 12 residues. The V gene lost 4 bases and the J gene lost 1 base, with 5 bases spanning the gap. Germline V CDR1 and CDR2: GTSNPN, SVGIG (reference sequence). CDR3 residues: CAWILSGNTIYF. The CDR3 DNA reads TGTGCCTGGATCCTTTCTGGAAACACCATATATTTT. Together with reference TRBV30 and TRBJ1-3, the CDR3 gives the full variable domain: SQTIHQWPATLVQPVGSPLSLECTVEGTSNPNLYWYRQAAGRGLQLLFYSVGIGQISSEVPQNLSASRPQDRQFILSSKKLLLSDSGFYLCAWILSGNTIYFGEGSWLTVV.

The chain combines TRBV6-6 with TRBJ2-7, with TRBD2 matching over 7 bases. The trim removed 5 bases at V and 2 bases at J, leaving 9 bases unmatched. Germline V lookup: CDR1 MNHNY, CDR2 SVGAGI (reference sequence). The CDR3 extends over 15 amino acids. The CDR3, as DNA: TGTGCCAGCAGTCCATCCGGCGGGGGTCCCTACGAGCAGTACTTC. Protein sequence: CASSPSGGGPYEQYF.

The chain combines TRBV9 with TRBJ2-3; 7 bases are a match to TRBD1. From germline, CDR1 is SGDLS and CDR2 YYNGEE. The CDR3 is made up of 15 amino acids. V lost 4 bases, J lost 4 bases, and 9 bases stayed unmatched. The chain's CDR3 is CASSPRQGVADTQYF. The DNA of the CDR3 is TGTGCCAGCAGCCCTCGGCAGGGGGTTGCAGATACGCAGTATTTT. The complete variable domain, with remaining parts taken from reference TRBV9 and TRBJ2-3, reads DSGVTQTPKHLITATGQRVTLRCSPRSGDLSVYWYQQSLDQGLQFLIQYYNGEERAKGNILERFSAQQFPDLHSELNLSSLELGDSALYFCASSPRQGVADTQYFGPGTRLTVL.

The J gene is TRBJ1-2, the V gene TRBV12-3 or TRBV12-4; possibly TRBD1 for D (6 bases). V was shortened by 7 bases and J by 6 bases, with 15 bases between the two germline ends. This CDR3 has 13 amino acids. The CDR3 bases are TGTGCCAGCAAACCCTTGACAGGTGATGGCTACACCTTC. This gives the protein CASKPLTGDGYTF.

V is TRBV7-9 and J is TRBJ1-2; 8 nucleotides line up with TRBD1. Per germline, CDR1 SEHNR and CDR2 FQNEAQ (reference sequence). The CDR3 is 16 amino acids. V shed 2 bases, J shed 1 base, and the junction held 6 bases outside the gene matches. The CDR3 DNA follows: TGTGCCAGCAGCTTACCGACACAGGGGGTTAACTATGGCTACACCTTC. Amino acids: CASSLPTQGVNYGYTF.

CDR3 nucleotides: TGTGCCACCAGCGGAGGACAGGATAATGAAAAACTGTTTTTT. It codes for CATSGGQDNEKLFF. V gene TRBV15 combines with J gene TRBJ1-4; TRBD1 aligns across 7 bases. V shed 5 bases, J shed 4 bases, and the junction held 4 bases outside the gene matches. There are 14 residues in the CDR3. From germline, CDR1 is LNHNV and CDR2 YYDKDF (reference sequence).

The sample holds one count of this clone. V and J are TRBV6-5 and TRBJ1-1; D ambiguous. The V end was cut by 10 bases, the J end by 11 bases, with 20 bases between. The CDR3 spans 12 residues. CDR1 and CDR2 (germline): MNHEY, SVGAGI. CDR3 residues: CATLGPGKSAFF. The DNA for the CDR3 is TGTGCCACCCTGGGTCCGGGGAAGTCGGCTTTCTTT.

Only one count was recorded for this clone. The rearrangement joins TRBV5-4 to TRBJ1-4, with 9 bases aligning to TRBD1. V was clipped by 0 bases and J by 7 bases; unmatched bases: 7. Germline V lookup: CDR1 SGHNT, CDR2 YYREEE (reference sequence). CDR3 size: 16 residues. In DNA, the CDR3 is TGTGCCAGCAGCTTGGCCATGGGACAGGGCAGTGAAAAACTGTTTTTT. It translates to CASSLAMGQGSEKLFF.

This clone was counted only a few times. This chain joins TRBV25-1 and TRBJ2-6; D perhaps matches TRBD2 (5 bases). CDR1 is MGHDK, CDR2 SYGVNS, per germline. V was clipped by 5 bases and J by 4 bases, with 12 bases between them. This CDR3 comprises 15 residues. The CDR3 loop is CASSSPGVGANVLTF. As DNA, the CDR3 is TGTGCCAGCAGTTCCCCCGGGGTCGGGGCCAACGTCCTGACTTTC.

The CDR3 sequence: CASSSKAGQGYGYTF. CDR3 coding DNA: TGTGCCAGCAGCTCTAAGGCGGGGCAGGGCTATGGCTACACCTTC. The rearrangement uses TRBV7-2 and TRBJ1-2; the D gene is possibly TRBD1 (5 bases). Germline V gene sequence: CDR1 SGHTA, CDR2 FQGNSA. V shed 4 bases and J shed 4 bases, with 16 bases lying between them. The CDR3 sequence is 15 residues long.

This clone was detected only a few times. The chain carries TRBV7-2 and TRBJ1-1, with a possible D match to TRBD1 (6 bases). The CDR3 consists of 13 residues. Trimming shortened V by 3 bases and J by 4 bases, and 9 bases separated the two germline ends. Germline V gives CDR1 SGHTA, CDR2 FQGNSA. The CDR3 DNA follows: TGTGCCAGCAGCTTCTCGACAGGCACTGAAGCTTTCTTT. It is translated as CASSFSTGTEAFF.

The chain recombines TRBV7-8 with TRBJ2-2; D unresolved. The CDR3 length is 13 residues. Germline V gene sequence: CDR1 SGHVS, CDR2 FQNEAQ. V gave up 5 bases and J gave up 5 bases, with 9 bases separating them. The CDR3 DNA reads TGTGCCAGCAGCCGTACAAGAACCGGGGAGCTGTTTTTT. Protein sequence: CASSRTRTGELFF.

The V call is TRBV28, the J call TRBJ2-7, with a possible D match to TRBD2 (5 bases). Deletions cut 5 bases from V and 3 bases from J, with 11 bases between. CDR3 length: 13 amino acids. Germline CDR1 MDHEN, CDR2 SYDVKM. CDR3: CASSQRAVYEQYF. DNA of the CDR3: TGTGCCAGCAGTCAGAGGGCAGTCTACGAGCAGTACTTC.

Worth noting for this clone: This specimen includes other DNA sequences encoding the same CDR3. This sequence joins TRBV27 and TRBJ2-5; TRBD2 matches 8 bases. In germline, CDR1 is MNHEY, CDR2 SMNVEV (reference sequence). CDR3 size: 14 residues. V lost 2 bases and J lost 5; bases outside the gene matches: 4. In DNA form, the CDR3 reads TGTGCCAGCAGTTTACGGGGGGGCCGGGAGACCCAGTACTTC. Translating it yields CASSLRGGRETQYF.

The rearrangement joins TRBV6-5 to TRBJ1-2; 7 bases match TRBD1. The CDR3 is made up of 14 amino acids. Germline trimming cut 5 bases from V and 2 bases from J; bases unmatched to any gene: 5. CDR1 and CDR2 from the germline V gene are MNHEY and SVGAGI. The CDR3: CASSLQGPNYGYTF. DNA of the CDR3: TGTGCCAGCAGTCTACAGGGGCCAAACTATGGCTACACCTTC.

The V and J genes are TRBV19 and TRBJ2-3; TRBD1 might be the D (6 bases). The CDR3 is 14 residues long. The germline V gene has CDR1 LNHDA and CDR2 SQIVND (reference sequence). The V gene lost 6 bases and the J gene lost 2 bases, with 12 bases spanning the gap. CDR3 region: CASRDRTYTDTQYF. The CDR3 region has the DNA TGTGCCAGTAGAGACAGGACATACACAGATACGCAGTATTTT.

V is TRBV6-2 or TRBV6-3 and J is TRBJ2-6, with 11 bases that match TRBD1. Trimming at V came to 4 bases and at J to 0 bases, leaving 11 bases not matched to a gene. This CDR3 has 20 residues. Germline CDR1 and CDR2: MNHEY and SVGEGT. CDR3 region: CASSWTTGTGGISGANVLTF. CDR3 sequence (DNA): TGTGCCAGCAGTTGGACGACCGGGACAGGGGGAATCTCTGGGGCCAACGTCCTGACTTTC.

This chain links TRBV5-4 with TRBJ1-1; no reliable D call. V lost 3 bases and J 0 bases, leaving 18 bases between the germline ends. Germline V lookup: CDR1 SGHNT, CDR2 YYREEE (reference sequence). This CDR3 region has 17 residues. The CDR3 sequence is CASSSGISPRMNTEAFF. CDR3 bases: TGTGCCAGCAGCTCGGGAATATCACCGCGGATGAACACTGAAGCTTTCTTT.

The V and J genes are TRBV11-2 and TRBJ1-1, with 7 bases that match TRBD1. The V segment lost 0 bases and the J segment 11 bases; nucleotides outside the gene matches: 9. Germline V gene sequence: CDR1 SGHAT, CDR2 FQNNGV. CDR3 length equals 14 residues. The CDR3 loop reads CASSLDKGAGTAFF. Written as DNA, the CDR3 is TGTGCCAGCAGCTTAGATAAGGGGGCCGGGACGGCTTTCTTT. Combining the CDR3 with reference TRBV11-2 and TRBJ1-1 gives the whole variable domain EAGVAQSPRYKIIEKRQSVAFWCNPISGHATLYWYQQILGQGPKLLIQFQNNGVVDDSQLPKDRFSAERLKGVDSTLKIQPAKLEDSAVYLCASSLDKGAGTAFFGQGTRLTVV.

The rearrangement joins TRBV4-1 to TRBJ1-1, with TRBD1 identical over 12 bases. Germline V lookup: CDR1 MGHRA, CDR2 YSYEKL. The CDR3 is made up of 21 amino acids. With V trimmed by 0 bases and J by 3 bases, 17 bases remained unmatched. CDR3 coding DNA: TGCGCCAGCAGCCAAGATGAGAGGTTGATGGGACAGGGGGCTTGGGACACTGAAGCTTTCTTT. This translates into CASSQDERLMGQGAWDTEAFF.